These 9 T cell receptor beta chains were all obtained from the same sample, sequenced in a study of T-cell reconstitution after alpha-beta-depleted transplantation in children. As it was prepared, the TCRbeta library received unique molecular identifiers. TCRdb fed the PCR reads into MiXCR, producing one record per CDR3 protein. The table lists 440,000 or so distinct CDR3 sequences, roughly 11% of them singletons, with 4.5% to 6.5% in the top ten. Sequencing used PBMCs from the stem cell graft donor, obtained from the stem cell graft. These receptors were taken from a human donor who donated a stem cell graft to a child with acute myeloid leukemia.

This clonotype showed up many times. The rearrangement uses TRBV10-3 and TRBJ2-3; D not certain. Germline V gene sequence: CDR1 ENHRY, CDR2 SYGVKD. V was pared by 4 bases and J by 4 bases, with 6 bases between. CDR3 length: 12 amino acids. This CDR3 reads CAISVVADTQYF. CDR3 DNA sequence: TGTGCCATCAGTGTGGTTGCAGATACGCAGTATTTT.

The rearrangement links TRBV5-1 to TRBJ2-7; D may be TRBD2 (6 bases). Germline V lookup: CDR1 SGHRS, CDR2 YFSETQ. The CDR3 covers 14 residues. Trimming took off 4 bases at V and 3 bases at J, with 14 bases between the two ends. In nucleotides, the CDR3 is TGCGCCAGCAGCATCCGGCGGGGTGGCTACGAGCAGTACTTC. This codes for CASSIRRGGYEQYF.

The gene calls are TRBV27 and TRBJ2-3; D is uncertain. Trimming removed 3 bases from V and 4 bases from J, with 11 bases in between. The CDR3 runs to 14 residues. Germline CDR1 MNHEY, CDR2 SMNVEV (reference sequence). As DNA, the CDR3 is TGTGCCAGCAGTTTTAGGGCTTTGTCAGATACGCAGTATTTT. It is translated as CASSFRALSDTQYF.

This clonotype was recorded a few times. The J gene is TRBJ2-3, the V gene TRBV6-1, with D tentatively TRBD1 or TRBD2 (6 bases each). Germline V gene data show CDR1 as MNHNS and CDR2 as SASEGT. Trimming took off 7 bases at V and 5 bases at J, with 16 bases between the two ends. This CDR3 comprises 14 residues. CDR3 region: CASNPRTAGDTQYF. CDR3 in DNA: TGTGCCAGCAATCCTAGGACAGCGGGAGATACGCAGTATTTT.

On this clonotype: One junction end disagrees with the germline gene, perhaps due to a read error. CDR3 DNA sequence: TGCAGCGTTATTGGGGGGCTCGGCACTGTAGCTTTCTTT. It encodes CSVIGGLGTVAFF. The chain combines TRBV29-1 with TRBJ1-1; TRBD1 is a possible D gene (6 bases). The CDR3 runs to 13 residues. CDR1 and CDR2 from the germline V gene are SQVTM and ANQGSEA.

The rearrangement joins TRBV20-1 to TRBJ1-2; D gene uncertain. The CDR3 loop spans 14 amino acids. CDR1 is DFQATT, CDR2 SNEGSKA, per germline (reference sequence). V lost 5 bases to trimming and J lost 0 bases, with 13 bases between them. This CDR3 is CSALDHSTNYGYTF. CDR3 DNA: TGCAGTGCTCTTGACCACAGTACTAACTATGGCTACACCTTC.

J is TRBJ2-1 and V is TRBV2; D is possibly TRBD2 (5 bases). The V and J ends lost 8 bases and 4 bases respectively, with 9 bases between them. The CDR3 contains 12 residues. From germline, CDR1 is SNHLY and CDR2 FYNNEI. The CDR3 DNA follows: TGTGCCAGCGAGCGGAGTTACAATGAGCAGTTCTTC. Amino acid sequence: CASERSYNEQFF.

This clonotype was found many times. The chain carries TRBV7-6 and TRBJ2-7; D possibly corresponds to TRBD1 (6 bases). In germline, CDR1 is SGHVS, CDR2 FNYEAQ. Trimming shortened V by 1 base and J by 0 bases, and 13 bases separated the two germline ends. The CDR3 has 16 amino acids. The CDR3 spells CASSLGARDNSYEQYF. The CDR3 coding sequence is TGTGCCAGCAGCTTAGGGGCCCGGGACAACTCCTACGAGCAGTACTTC.

This rearrangement joins TRBV9 to TRBJ2-1; D not certain. CDR1 and CDR2 (germline): SGDLS, YYNGEE. V was shortened by 2 bases and J by 0 bases, with 6 bases between the two germline ends. The CDR3 spans 14 residues. The CDR3 reads CASSVGNSYNEQFF. CDR3 bases: TGTGCCAGCAGCGTGGGGAACTCCTACAATGAGCAGTTCTTC.